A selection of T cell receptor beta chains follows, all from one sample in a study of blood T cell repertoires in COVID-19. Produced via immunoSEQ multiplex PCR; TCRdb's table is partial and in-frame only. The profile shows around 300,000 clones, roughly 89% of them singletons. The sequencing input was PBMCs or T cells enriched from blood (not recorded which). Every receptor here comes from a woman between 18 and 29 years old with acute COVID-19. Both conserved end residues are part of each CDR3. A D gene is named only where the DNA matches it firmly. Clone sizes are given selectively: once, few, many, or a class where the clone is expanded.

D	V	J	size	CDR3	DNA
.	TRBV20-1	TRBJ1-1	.	CSASSLLRFGNTEAFF	TGCAGTGCTAGTAGCCTACTTAGATTCGGGAACACTGAAGCTTTCTTT
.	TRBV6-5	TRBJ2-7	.	CASSYWGLGDPYEQYF	TGTGCCAGCAGTTACTGGGGACTCGGCGACCCCTACGAGCAGTACTTC
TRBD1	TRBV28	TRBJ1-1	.	CASSLPYRGRAEAFF	TGTGCCAGCAGTTTACCCTACAGGGGGCGGGCTGAAGCTTTCTTT
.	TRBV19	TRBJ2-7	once	CASSYGFGDYEQYF	TGTGCCAGTAGTTATGGGTTCGGGGACTACGAGCAGTACTTC
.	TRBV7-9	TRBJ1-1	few	CASSPKNQGSTEAFF	TGTGCCAGCAGCCCGAAGAACCAGGGGTCCACTGAAGCTTTCTTT
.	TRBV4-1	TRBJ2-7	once	CASSQAIGEQYF	TGCGCCAGCAGCCAAGCCATCGGCGAGCAGTACTTC
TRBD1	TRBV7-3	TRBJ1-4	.	CASSLTDRWGQTATNEKLFF	TGTGCCAGCAGCTTAACAGACCGCTGGGGACAGACCGCAACTAATGAAAAACTGTTTTTT
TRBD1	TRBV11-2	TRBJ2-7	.	CASSRTGWGIKSSYEQYF	TGTGCCAGCAGCCGGACAGGGTGGGGGATAAAGAGCTCCTACGAGCAGTACTTC
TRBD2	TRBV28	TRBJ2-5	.	CASSLSGALETQYF	TGTGCCAGCAGCCTTAGCGGGGCCCTAGAGACCCAGTACTTC
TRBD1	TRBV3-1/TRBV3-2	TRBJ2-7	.	CASSRGQGATVTYEQYF	TGTGCCAGCAGCAGAGGACAGGGGGCGACCGTAACCTACGAGCAGTACTTC
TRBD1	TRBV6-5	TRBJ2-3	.	CASSSLTGSDTQYF	TGTGCCAGCAGTTCGCTGACAGGGTCAGATACGCAGTATTTT
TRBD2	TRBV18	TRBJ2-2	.	CASSPGRTSVRTGELFF	TGTGCCAGCTCACCAGGGAGGACTAGCGTTCGGACCGGGGAGCTGTTTTTT
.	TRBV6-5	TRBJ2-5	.	CASRRAEQQETQYF	TGTGCCAGCAGGAGAGCGGAACAGCAAGAGACCCAGTACTTC
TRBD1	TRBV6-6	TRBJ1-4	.	CASRNRGDYEKLFF	TGTGCCAGCAGAAACAGGGGGGATTATGAAAAACTGTTTTTT
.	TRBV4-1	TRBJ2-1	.	CASSQGPGQAYNEQFF	TGCGCCAGCAGCCAAGGCCCTGGGCAGGCTTACAATGAGCAGTTCTTC
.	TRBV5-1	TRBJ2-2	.	CASSFEGRTGELFF	TGCGCCAGCAGCTTCGAGGGGAGGACCGGGGAGCTGTTTTTT
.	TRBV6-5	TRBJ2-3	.	CASRLTSGRWDTQYF	TGTGCCAGCAGATTGACAAGTGGGAGGTGGGATACGCAGTATTTT
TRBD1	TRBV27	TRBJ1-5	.	CASSRGQGGNQPQHF	TGTGCCAGCAGTCGGGGACAGGGCGGCAATCAGCCCCAGCATTTT
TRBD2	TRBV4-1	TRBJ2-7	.	CASSQTPGGSYEQYF	TGCGCCAGCAGCCAAACCCCGGGGGGTTCCTACGAGCAGTACTTC
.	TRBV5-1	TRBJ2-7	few	CASRLAGSYEQYF	TGCGCCAGCAGGCTAGCTGGCTCCTACGAGCAGTACTTC
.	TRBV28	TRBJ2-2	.	CASSLGLITGELFF	TGTGCCAGCAGTTTGGGGCTTATCACCGGGGAGCTGTTTTTT
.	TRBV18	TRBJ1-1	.	CASSPTVRNTEAFF	TGTGCCAGCTCACCCACGGTCCGGAACACTGAAGCTTTCTTT
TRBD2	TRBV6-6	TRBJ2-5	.	CASSPFAGGVPGETQYF	TGTGCCAGCAGTCCCTTTGCGGGGGGCGTCCCCGGAGAGACCCAGTACTTC
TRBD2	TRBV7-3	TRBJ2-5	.	CASSLTVVAGGPGETQYF	TGTGCCAGCAGCTTAACGGTTGTAGCGGGAGGCCCGGGGGAGACCCAGTACTTC
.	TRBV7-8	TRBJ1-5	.	CASSLQGGANQPQHF	TGTGCCAGCAGCTTACAAGGGGGTGCCAATCAGCCCCAGCATTTT
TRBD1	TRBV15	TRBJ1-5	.	CATSILQGARQPQHF	TGTGCCACCAGCATACTACAGGGGGCTCGTCAGCCCCAGCATTTT
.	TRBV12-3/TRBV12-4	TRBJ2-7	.	CASSFKLAYEQYF	TGTGCCAGCAGTTTCAAACTCGCGTACGAGCAGTACTTC
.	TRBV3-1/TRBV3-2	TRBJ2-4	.	CASRHGGLAKNIQYF	TGTGCCAGCAGACATGGCGGGCTAGCCAAAAACATTCAGTACTTC
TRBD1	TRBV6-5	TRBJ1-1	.	CASSNTGGTEAFF	TGTGCCAGCAGTAATACAGGGGGCACTGAAGCTTTCTTT
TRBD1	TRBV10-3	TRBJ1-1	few	CAIRRDSPTEAFF	TGTGCCATCAGGAGGGACAGCCCCACTGAAGCTTTCTTT
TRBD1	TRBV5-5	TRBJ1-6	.	CASSFRQGPISSYNSPLHF	TGTGCCAGCAGCTTCCGACAGGGACCCATCAGCTCCTATAATTCACCCCTCCACTTT
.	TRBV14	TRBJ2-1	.	CASSQETLGPQFF	TGTGCCAGCAGCCAAGAGACCCTGGGCCCGCAGTTCTTC
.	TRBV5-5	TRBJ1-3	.	CASSLSQSIRSGNTIYF	TGTGCCAGCAGCTTGTCGCAGTCAATACGCTCTGGAAACACCATATATTTT